Below, one T cell receptor beta chain is given with its context. Its antigen is undetermined. The data are from a study of PD-1 blockade in classical Hodgkin lymphoma. Study-wide points: Complete responders entered with baseline diversity on par with newly diagnosed patients, the results showed.

Sample time point: cycle 4 day 1 (C4D1), after about 6 weeks of nivolumab. Every one of the patients relapsed after autologous stem cell transplantation (brentuximab vedotin exposure was variable). The investigators isolated CD8+ T cells from thawed PBMCs using magnetic negative selection. Deletions cut 7 bases from V and 5 bases from J, with 8 bases between. Germline V lookup: CDR1 MDHEN, CDR2 SYDVKM. CDR3 length: 11 residues. This table comes from immunoSEQ multiplex PCR, and its TCRdb copy is limited to in-frame clones, with some not included. The table lists some 20,000 clones, over 65% of them singletons.

The source was CD8+ T cells from blood, collected before the fourth cycle of nivolumab. The TCR originated in a human donor with classical Hodgkin lymphoma. The V call is TRBV28, the J call TRBJ1-1; the D is unclear. For the CDR3, the DNA is TGTGCCAGCAACGCTGGTACTGAAGCTTTCTTT. Encoded protein: CASNAGTEAFF. The full variable domain, its missing parts supplied by reference TRBV28 and TRBJ1-1, is DVKVTQSSRYLVKRTGEKVFLECVQDMDHENMFWYRQDPGLGLRLIYFSYDVKMKEKGDIPEGYSVSREKKERFSLILESASTNQTSMYLCASNAGTEAFFGQGTRLTVV.